Following are 19 T cell receptor delta chains from one sample sequenced in a study of γδ T cells in repeated Plasmodium falciparum infection listed by TCRdb under 2021. Libraries were made using multiplex PCR. The reads were generated on an Illumina MiSeq. Clone calls in TCRdb were regenerated from the public reads with CATT, after which identical DNA sequences shared one row. This sample has over 45,000 delta-chain clones in its table, and 1.6% of those were observed once. About 8.6% of the sample is taken by the ten largest. Vgamma9/Vdelta2+ and Vdelta2-negative gammadelta T cell populations were flow-sorted from peripheral blood mononuclear cells for bulk TCR repertoire analysis. Sequenced input: gamma-delta T cells from blood. The receptors shown here come from a pool of human donors (malaria-infected and uninfected, not separated).

This clone was seen repeatedly, ten times or more. This DNA's translation and the protein TCRdb lists, from a much larger clone, do not match at residue 18, likely due to a read error; the protein shown is translated from the DNA. The rearrangement joins TRDV1 to TRDJ1, with 13 positions matching TRDD3. Since TCRdb gives no J gene, matching the DNA to germline was used here to assign it. Germline lookup yields CDR1 TSWWSYY and CDR2 QGS. There are 21 residues in the CDR3. Germline trimming cut 9 bases from V and 9 bases from J; bases unmatched to any gene: 31. CDR3 DNA sequence: TGTGCTCTGTGGGTCCTTCCTACGATAATAACTGGGGGATACGCAACTGATGAACTCATCTTT. Amino acids: CALWVLPTIITGGYATDELIF.

As for this clone: One junction end does not reproduce the germline sequence, and a read error may be involved. The V gene is TRDV1, the J gene TRDJ2; 7 nucleotides align to TRDD3. The DNA end favors TRDJ1, so the J call may be wrong. The CDR3 runs 20 residues. Germline V gene sequence: CDR1 TSWWSYY, CDR2 QGS. The CDR3 here is CALSPLSWGSPGWYTDKLIF. As DNA, the CDR3 is TGTGCTCTTAGCCCCTTGTCCTGGGGGTCCCCCGGCTGGTACACAGATAAACTCATCTTT.

In this sample, this clone turned up a few times. This is likely an artifact of a read error, given a far larger clone one base away. Other DNA variants within this sample encode the same CDR3. The rearrangement joins TRDV2 to TRDJ1, with D hard to call. No J segment appears in TCRdb, so it was assigned here by matching the sequence to germline. The CDR3 spans 16 residues. Germline-derived CDR1 and CDR2 are GEAIGNYY and EKD. In nucleotides, the CDR3 is TGTGCCTGTGACCCCCCGCGCACAGTGTACACAGATAAACTCATCTTT. This codes for CACDPPRTVYTDKLIF.

In the case of this clone: Given a far larger clone just one base away, this is likely a sequencing read error. This sample includes further DNA sequences coding for the same CDR3. This chain uses TRDV1 with TRDJ1; TRDD3 matches 8 bases. CDR1 is TSWWSYY, CDR2 QGS, per germline. The CDR3 runs to 19 residues. The CDR3 region has the DNA TGTGCTCTCGGGGAACTAGTACCTACGGGGGATAAATTAATACGTAAACTCATCTTT. Residues: CALGELVPTGDKLIRKLIF.

In its sample, this clone was seen a few times. TCRdb pairs this DNA with a much larger clone's protein that differs at residue 8, likely a read error; the protein shown was translated from the DNA. The V and J genes are TRDV2 and TRDJ1; maybe TRDD3 (5 bases). Deletions cut 0 bases from V and 0 bases from J, with 22 bases between. Per germline, CDR1 GEAIGNYY and CDR2 EKD. The CDR3 has 19 residues. In DNA form, the CDR3 reads TGTGCCTGTGACACCGTGGGGACTAGGAACGTTCCGTACACCGATAAACTCATCTTT. The encoded protein is CACDTVGTRNVPYTDKLIF.

Of note for this clone: TCRdb shows a much larger clone's protein in place of this DNA's translation, and the two differ at residue 12, likely through a read error; the protein shown is translated from the DNA. This rearrangement joins TRDV2 to TRDJ1; 9 nucleotides align to TRDD3. Trimming took 2 bases from V and 3 from J; bases not matched to a gene: 12. Per the germline V gene, CDR1 is GEAIGNYY and CDR2 is EKD. This CDR3 is built from 17 residues. In DNA form, the CDR3 reads TGTGCCTGTGACATACTGGGGGACAAAGGTTACGCCGATAAACTCATCTTT. It codes for CACDILGDKGYADKLIF.

A word on this clone: The TCRdb protein, from a much larger clone, departs from this DNA's translation at residue 12, likely by read error; the protein shown derives from the DNA. The J gene has no call, while the V gene is TRDV3; the DNA was not compared with TRDD3, the D call given in the table. The CDR3 loop spans 14 amino acids. CDR1 is TVYSNPD, CDR2 GDNSRS, per germline (reference sequence). In nucleotides, the CDR3 is TGTGCCTATCGCCTGGGGGGTCGACCCGATAAACCCATCTTT. Translating gives CAYRLGGRPDKPIF.

A note on this clone: With a far larger clone one base away, a read error is the likely cause. Other nucleotide sequences in the sample specify the same CDR3. The gene calls are TRDV1 and TRDJ1; 9 bases line up with TRDD3. The J gene is not listed in TCRdb, so it was assigned here from a DNA match to germline. Germline lookup yields CDR1 TSWWSYY and CDR2 QGS. V trimming: 1 base; J trimming: 0 bases; junction bases outside the gene matches: 45. The length of the CDR3 is 30 residues. The CDR3 loop is CALGEPPSGRTVNWGTPGASRSSYTDKLIF. The CDR3 nucleotides are TGTGCTCTTGGGGAACCTCCTTCCGGTCGGACTGTGAACTGGGGGACGCCTGGGGCATCACGGAGTTCGTACACCGATAAACTCATCTTT.

For this clone: TCRdb records a much larger clone's protein for this DNA, with a difference at residue 18 that likely arises from a read error; the protein given is the translation of the DNA. Called V gene: TRDV2; the J gene was not called; the D call of TRDD3 is as the table states it, not checked on the DNA. CDR3 size: 19 residues. The germline V gene has CDR1 GEAIGNYY and CDR2 EKD. The DNA for the CDR3 is TGTGCCTGTGACACCGGCCAATTGGGGGAGCGGATGTACACCGATAAACTCACCTTT. Protein: CACDTGQLGERMYTDKLTF.

This clone was counted only a few times. With only one base between it and a far larger clone, this is likely a read error. This sample includes further DNA sequences coding for the same CDR3. No J gene call was made, and the V gene is TRDV2; TRDD3 is taken as the D call from the table, unchecked against the DNA. CDR3 length equals 20 residues. Germline lookup yields CDR1 GEAIGNYY and CDR2 EKD. CDR3 nucleotide sequence: TGTGCCTGTGACACCCTACATACCCATACTGGGGGATACGTCACCGATAAACTCATCTTC. It yields the protein CACDTLHTHTGGYVTDKLIF.

This clone appeared a single time. V usage is TRDV1 and J usage is TRDJ1; D gene ambiguous. The J gene, missing from TCRdb, was assigned here through DNA to germline matching. V gave up 0 bases and J gave up 0 bases, with 26 bases separating them. This CDR3 contains 21 residues. Looked up from germline, CDR1 is TSWWSYY and CDR2 is QGS. The CDR3 DNA reads as TGTGCTCTTGGGGAACTCCTCATCCGGGTCCACGGGTGGGACTACACCGATAAACTCATCTTT. Translating gives CALGELLIRVHGWDYTDKLIF.

This clone came up many times. With only one base between it and a far larger clone, this is likely a read error. This CDR3 is also generated by other DNA sequences in the sample. The V and J genes are TRDV1 and TRDJ2; 10 bases are a match to TRDD3. With 4 bases clipped from V and 6 bases from J, the junction kept 14 bases outside the gene matches. CDR3 length equals 18 residues. The V gene's germline CDR1 is TSWWSYY and CDR2 QGS. CDR3 protein: CALGALPPPWGIAAQLFF. In nucleotides, the CDR3 is TGTGCTCTTGGGGCTCTTCCTCCCCCCTGGGGGATAGCAGCACAACTCTTCTTT.

This clone was observed a few times. The TCRdb record carries a much larger clone's protein, which differs from this DNA's translation at residue 4; a read error is the likely cause, and the protein listed here is the DNA translation. The J gene is TRDJ1, the V gene TRDV1; D is perhaps TRDD1 (5 bases). This CDR3 is built from 16 residues. Germline values: CDR1 TSWWSYY, CDR2 QGS. The CDR3 reads CALREIRTYNTDKLIF. The CDR3 DNA follows: TGTGCTCTTAGGGAAATCAGAACGTACAACACCGATAAACTCATCTTT.

This clone has a count of ten or more. Other DNA sequences from this sample encode an identical CDR3 as well. The J gene is TRDJ1, the V gene TRDV1; D is perhaps TRDD3 (5 bases). Trimming cost V 0 bases and J 0 bases, with 38 bases left between them. The germline V gene encodes CDR1 TSWWSYY and CDR2 QGS. CDR3 length: 25 residues. CDR3 coding DNA: TGTGCTCTTGGGGAACTAGGCAGGCTCGGCTACTCTAGCTCATCCGGGGGGCAGTACACCGATAAACTCATCTTT. This gives the protein CALGELGRLGYSSSSGGQYTDKLIF.

This clone has ten or more counts. The same CDR3 can be traced to other DNA sequences in this sample. J is TRDJ1 and V is TRDV1, with 11 nucleotides matching TRDD3. V was clipped by 4 bases and J by 2 bases; unmatched bases: 18. The CDR3 loop spans 20 amino acids. Germline assignment: CDR1 TSWWSYY and CDR2 QGS. DNA for the CDR3: TGTGCTCTTGGGGGCCCCGATTTTAGTCTACTGGGGGATAAGACCGATAAACTCATCTTT. This encodes CALGGPDFSLLGDKTDKLIF.

As for this clone: A far larger clone lies a single base away; this is likely a read error. This specimen includes other DNA sequences encoding the same CDR3. The V gene is TRDV1, the J gene TRDJ2; 10 bases fit TRDD3. The J gene, absent from TCRdb, was called here by matching the DNA to germline. CDR1 and CDR2 from the germline V gene are TSWWSYY and QGS. This CDR3 has 18 amino acids. The CDR3 sequence is CALGALPPPWGIAAQLFF. The CDR3 DNA sequence: TGTGCTCTGGGGGCTCTTCCTCCTCCCTGGGGGATAGCAGCACAACTCTTCTTT.

To note about this clone: The TCRdb protein, from a much larger clone, departs from this DNA's translation at residue 12, likely by read error; the protein shown derives from the DNA. The rearrangement joins TRDV1 to TRDJ1; 7 bases align to TRDD2. CDR3 length equals 19 residues. The germline CDR1 and CDR2 sequences are TSWWSYY and QGS. V dropped 2 bases and J dropped 9; count of bases not matched to a gene: 24. The CDR3, as DNA: TGTGCTCTTGGGGAAGATCCGCCCCTTCCTCAGATGTCCACCTGGCAACTCATCTTT. Amino acid sequence: CALGEDPPLPQMSTWQLIF.

Details on this clone: Being one base from a much bigger clone, this may be a read error. The chain couples TRDV1 to TRDJ1, with a possible D match to TRDD3 (6 bases). The J gene, not given by TCRdb, was assigned here from a germline match of the nucleotide sequence. The CDR3 runs 22 residues. V lost 1 base and J lost 5, with 35 bases in between. The V gene's germline CDR1 is TSWWSYY and CDR2 QGS. The CDR3: CALGEPRPFPLLYWVIADKLIF. The CDR3 nucleotides are TGTGCTCTTGGGGAACCCCGACCCTTTCCTCTCCTTTACTGGGTGATCGCGGATAAACTCATCTTT.

This clone was detected only a few times. V gene TRDV1 combines with J gene TRDJ1, with 7 bases aligning to TRDD3. Since TCRdb gives no J gene, matching the DNA to germline was used here to assign it. This CDR3 has 21 residues. V lost 4 bases and J lost 0; bases outside the gene matches: 23. The V gene's germline CDR1 is TSWWSYY and CDR2 QGS. The CDR3 region is CALGGSEGILGRPYYTDKLIF. The CDR3, as DNA: TGTGCTCTTGGGGGTTCTGAAGGTATACTGGGGAGACCTTACTACACCGATAAACTCATCTTT.